The present T cell receptor beta chain was sequenced within a study of cytomegalovirus exposure and HLA in healthy donors. Study-wide findings and caveats: Reportedly, fewer N-insertions than the approximately 690-donor mean appeared in an Asian-associated ancestry cluster in a later analysis. The sole available immune exposure information was CMV serostatus.

Unmatched junction bases numbered 5, after V lost 1 base and J lost 7 bases. Germline V gene sequence: CDR1 SGHTA, CDR2 FQGTGA. CDR3 length: 15 amino acids. PCR involved 60 Vbeta and 13 Jbeta primers. How the authors handled the data: A later analysis counted 65 million to 80 million unique TCR beta chains, some 12 million shared. Libraries were prepared by immunoSEQ multiplex PCR; TCRdb keeps only in-frame clonotypes and omits some of them. The DNA gave D and trimming, while V, J and clone size come from that table. The data contain about 190,000 clones, less than 90% of them singletons. Regarding this clone: Its antigen is not known.

The rearrangement links TRBV7-3 to TRBJ2-1; TRBD2 matches 9 bases. This clonotype was sampled from a woman aged 25 to 39 in good health and CMV-seronegative. Sequenced sample: PBMCs. The CDR3 nucleotides read TGTGCCAGCAGCTTAAGGGTAGCGGGAGAAAATGAGCAGTTCTTC. As protein: CASSLRVAGENEQFF.